A selection of T cell receptor beta chains follows, all from one sample in a study of blood T cell repertoires in COVID-19. TCRdb's table, derived via immunoSEQ multiplex PCR, lists solely in-frame clones and lacks some. The top ten hold 3.5% to 4.5% of the sample, which has around 220,000 clones, 86% seen once. The sample taken for sequencing was peripheral blood. These receptors were obtained from a man aged 45 to 65 with acute or convalescent COVID-19. CDR3s include the opening cysteine and the closing phenylalanine or tryptophan. The D gene is left open where the match is weak. For some rows the clone size is stated as once, few or many, or as a class when expanded; others skip it.

d_call	v_call	cdr3_length	j_call	clone_size	cdr3_aa	cdr3_nt
TRBD1	TRBV19	16	TRBJ1-5	.	CASTTTGVVYNQPQHF	TGTGCCAGTACCACCACAGGGGTGGTGTACAATCAGCCCCAGCATTTT
.	TRBV5-4	15	TRBJ1-2	.	CASSLDRGTNYGYTF	TGTGCCAGCAGCTTGGATAGGGGTACTAACTATGGCTACACCTTC
TRBD1	TRBV19	16	TRBJ1-2	few	CASSILWQGANYGYTF	TGTGCCAGTAGTATTTTGTGGCAGGGGGCAAACTATGGCTACACCTTC
.	TRBV10-3	15	TRBJ1-1	.	CAISESSRMNTEAFF	TGTGCCATCAGTGAGTCATCCAGAATGAACACTGAAGCTTTCTTT
.	TRBV7-9	13	TRBJ1-6	.	CASRLGQNSPLHF	TGTGCCAGCAGACTAGGACAGAATTCACCCCTCCACTTT
TRBD1	TRBV5-1	13	TRBJ2-7	.	CASSKGQGDEQYF	TGCGCCAGCAGCAAGGGACAGGGGGACGAGCAGTACTTC
.	TRBV2	14	TRBJ2-3	once	CASSPPGHSDTQYF	TGTGCCAGCAGCCCCCCGGGACACTCAGATACGCAGTATTTT
.	TRBV12-2	15	TRBJ2-5	.	CASRCQSAGCTTQYF	TGTGCAAGTCGCTGCCAAAGTGCAGGGTGCACAACCCAGTACTTC
.	TRBV5-1	13	TRBJ2-2	.	CASSLAVSGELFF	TGCGCCAGCAGCTTGGCGGTAAGCGGGGAGCTGTTTTTT
TRBD1	TRBV6-5	14	TRBJ1-5	once	CAISDRGQWQPQHF	TGTGCCATCTCGGACAGGGGGCAATGGCAGCCCCAGCATTTT
.	TRBV6-5	14	TRBJ1-1	.	CASSLQGRSTEAFF	TGTGCCAGCAGCCTACAGGGAAGGAGCACTGAAGCTTTCTTT
TRBD2	TRBV19	19	TRBJ2-1	.	CASSIITSGGRRSYNEQFF	TGTGCCAGTAGTATTATAACTAGCGGGGGGCGACGCTCCTACAATGAGCAGTTCTTC
TRBD1	TRBV30	13	TRBJ2-5	.	CALMLTGAGAQYF	TGTGCCTTAATGCTAACAGGGGCTGGGGCCCAGTACTTC
.	TRBV21-1	17	TRBJ2-7	few	CASSQRLPGGFSYEQYF	TGTGCCAGCAGTCAAAGGTTGCCAGGTGGGTTCTCCTACGAGCAGTACTTC
TRBD2	TRBV4-1	15	TRBJ2-1	.	CASSFSRGAYNEQFF	TGCGCCAGCAGCTTCAGCCGGGGGGCCTACAATGAGCAGTTCTTC
.	TRBV9	14	TRBJ1-1	once	CASSVGATGSEAFF	TGTGCCAGCAGCGTAGGGGCCACAGGGTCTGAAGCTTTCTTT
TRBD2	TRBV11-2	12	TRBJ2-5	.	CASSFGLGRYYF	TGTGCCAGCAGCTTTGGACTAGGTCGATATTACTTC
.	TRBV6-6	15	TRBJ1-5	.	CASSYSPYSNQPQHF	TGTGCCAGCAGTTACTCCCCGTATAGCAATCAGCCCCAGCATTTT
TRBD1	TRBV7-2	16	TRBJ2-7	.	CASSFTGTATSYEQYF	TGTGCCAGCAGCTTCACCGGGACAGCGACGAGTTACGAGCAGTACTTC
TRBD1	TRBV2	15	TRBJ1-4	once	CASSGGGRKWEKLFF	TGTGCCAGCAGTGGAGGGGGCAGGAAGTGGGAAAAACTGTTTTTT
TRBD1	TRBV18	17	TRBJ1-1	once	CASSPRTGGFMNTEAFF	TGTGCCAGCTCACCAAGGACAGGGGGCTTCATGAACACTGAAGCTTTCTTT
TRBD1	TRBV5-4	14	TRBJ2-1	few	CASSLEQGASEQFF	TGTGCCAGCAGCTTGGAACAGGGGGCAAGTGAGCAGTTCTTC
TRBD1	TRBV27	14	TRBJ1-1	.	CASTPGQGINEAFF	TGTGCCAGCACCCCGGGACAGGGGATAAATGAAGCTTTCTTT
.	TRBV18	15	TRBJ2-1	.	CASSPTSTSYNEQFF	TGTGCCAGCTCACCCACTAGTACCTCCTACAATGAGCAGTTCTTC
.	TRBV4-1	16	TRBJ2-1	.	CASSQNPTGSYNEQFF	TGCGCCAGCAGCCAAAATCCTACAGGGAGCTACAATGAGCAGTTCTTC
TRBD2	TRBV4-1	17	TRBJ2-1	.	CASSQGPTSGGRNEQFF	TGCGCCAGCAGCCAAGGACCTACTAGCGGGGGTAGGAATGAGCAGTTCTTC
.	TRBV12-3/TRBV12-4	13	TRBJ1-1	.	CASSLTGDTEAFF	TGTGCCAGCAGCCTCACAGGAGACACTGAAGCTTTCTTT
.	TRBV7-6	15	TRBJ2-3	.	CASSLGVLGTDTQYF	TGTGCCAGCAGCTTAGGCGTTCTAGGCACAGATACGCAGTATTTT
.	TRBV5-4	15	TRBJ2-1	.	CASSTRDSPGSGQFF	TGTGCCAGCAGCACCCGGGACTCCCCGGGCTCAGGGCAGTTCTTC
.	TRBV4-2	15	TRBJ1-1	.	CASSQGGEGNTEAFF	TGTGCCAGCAGCCAAGGCGGTGAAGGGAACACTGAAGCTTTCTTT
TRBD2	TRBV13	20	TRBJ2-1	few	CASSLFPPGVAGGPYNEQFF	TGTGCCAGCAGCTTATTCCCCCCAGGGGTAGCGGGGGGGCCCTACAATGAGCAGTTCTTC
.	TRBV7-8	16	TRBJ1-5	.	CASRQQGGRSNQPQHF	TGTGCCAGCAGACAGCAGGGTGGTAGGAGCAATCAGCCCCAGCATTTT
TRBD2	TRBV10-2	18	TRBJ2-2	.	CASRGLAGEPRDTGELFF	TGCGCCAGCAGGGGACTAGCGGGAGAACCAAGGGACACCGGGGAGCTGTTTTTT
.	TRBV7-9	13	TRBJ1-1	.	CASSTTRDTEAFF	TGTGCCAGCAGCACGACCAGGGACACTGAAGCTTTCTTT
.	TRBV9	14	TRBJ2-5	.	CASSVGRDRETQYF	TGTGCCAGCAGCGTAGGGAGGGATAGGGAGACCCAGTACTTC
.	TRBV3-1/TRBV3-2	16	TRBJ2-1	.	CASSPPNRESYNEQFF	TGTGCCAGCAGCCCTCCGAACAGGGAATCCTACAATGAGCAGTTCTTC
TRBD1	TRBV27	19	TRBJ1-5	.	CASSSTDRGLFVSNQPQHF	TGTGCCAGCAGTTCCACGGACAGGGGGTTGTTTGTGAGCAATCAGCCCCAGCATTTT
.	TRBV19	15	TRBJ1-5	.	CASSSSADGSGPQHF	TGTGCCAGTAGTTCCTCGGCGGATGGGTCGGGGCCCCAGCATTTT
.	TRBV4-1	15	TRBJ2-2	.	CASSQGADYTGELFF	TGCGCCAGCAGCCAAGGGGCTGATTACACCGGGGAGCTGTTTTTT
TRBD2	TRBV7-9	15	TRBJ2-1	.	CASSRGLAGIYEQFF	TGTGCCAGCAGCCGTGGACTAGCGGGTATCTATGAGCAGTTCTTC
TRBD1	TRBV5-6	16	TRBJ2-4	.	CASSLGAGQEKNIQYF	TGTGCCAGCAGCTTGGGGGCGGGACAGGAAAAAAACATTCAGTACTTC
TRBD1	TRBV5-1	13	TRBJ2-5	.	CASSFDREETQYF	TGCGCCAGCAGCTTTGACAGGGAAGAGACCCAGTACTTC
.	TRBV12-3/TRBV12-4	13	TRBJ2-3	.	CASGTTITDTQYF	TGTGCCAGCGGTACCACAATCACAGATACGCAGTATTTT